This passage covers 31 T cell receptor beta chains from one sample sequenced in a study of T cell responses to AZD1222 COVID-19 vaccine. The data were produced by immunoSEQ multiplex PCR, yet TCRdb's version contains in-frame clones alone and is incomplete. The sample includes about 61,000 clones, about 90% of them seen just once. The specimen comprised peripheral blood, sampled on day 0 of AZD1222 vaccination. Receptors originate from an adult in good health.

This clone was observed once. The chain links TRBV2 to TRBJ2-6; 10 bases fit TRBD1. V lost 4 bases to trimming and J lost 2 bases; unmatched junction nucleotides: 5. This CDR3 region has 17 residues. The germline V gene encodes CDR1 SNHLY and CDR2 FYNNEI. CDR3 amino acids: CASSVGQGVTGANVLTF. CDR3 DNA sequence: TGTGCCAGCAGTGTTGGACAGGGGGTGACTGGGGCCAACGTCCTGACTTTC.

The gene calls are TRBV7-9 and TRBJ1-1; D is unresolved. The germline gives CDR1 SEHNR, CDR2 FQNEAQ (reference sequence). The CDR3 length is 13 residues. V was shortened by 0 bases and J by 4 bases, with 6 bases between the two germline ends. CDR3: CASSLAGFTEAFF. The CDR3 DNA is TGTGCCAGCAGCTTAGCAGGGTTCACTGAAGCTTTCTTT. Based on the CDR3 plus reference TRBV7-9 and TRBJ1-1, the full variable domain is DTGVSQNPRHKITKRGQNVTFRCDPISEHNRLYWYRQTLGQGPEFLTYFQNEAQLEKSRLLSDRFSAERPKGSFSTLEIQRTEQGDSAMYLCASSLAGFTEAFFGQGTRLTVV.

This chain connects TRBV29-1 to TRBJ2-2; 10 bases align to TRBD1. The junction had 8 bases not matched to a gene; V was cut back by 6 bases and J by 4 bases. CDR1 is SQVTM, CDR2 ANQGSEA, per germline. The CDR3 is 15 amino acids. Here the CDR3 DNA reads TGCAGCGTGACCGGACAGGGGGGTTCCACCGGGGAGCTGTTTTTT. Translating gives CSVTGQGGSTGELFF.

The chain combines TRBV6-2 or TRBV6-3 with TRBJ2-4; weak D call: TRBD2 (5 bases). This CDR3 contains 13 residues. Germline assignment: CDR1 MNHEY and CDR2 SVGEGT. The V and J ends lost 0 bases and 11 bases respectively, with 11 bases between them. The CDR3 sequence is CASSYSAAGLQYF. CDR3 coding DNA: TGTGCCAGCAGTTACTCAGCTGCGGGTCTTCAGTACTTC.

A single count supports this clone. This chain connects TRBV14 to TRBJ1-1, with a possible D match to TRBD1 (6 bases). CDR1 is SGHDN and CDR2 is FVKESK in the germline V gene. The ends were cut back, 4 bases at V and 1 base at J, with 13 bases in the middle. This CDR3 comprises 15 residues. The CDR3 sequence: CASSRIQGGNTEAFF. Written as DNA, the CDR3 is TGTGCCAGCAGCCGGATACAGGGTGGGAACACTGAAGCTTTCTTT.

The chain employs TRBV9 and TRBJ1-6; TRBD1 matches at 9 bases. Trimming removed 6 bases from V and 10 bases from J; junction bases left unmatched: 11. From germline, CDR1 is SGDLS and CDR2 YYNGEE. This CDR3 comprises 15 residues. CDR3 bases: TGTGCCAGCACCAAAACCGGGACAGGGAGGTCACCCCTCCACTTT. Its translation is CASTKTGTGRSPLHF.

CDR3: CASSPSREQGYEKLFF. CDR3 DNA: TGTGCCAGCAGCCCCTCTCGGGAACAGGGGTACGAAAAACTGTTTTTT. The chain employs TRBV5-5 and TRBJ1-4; 7 bases are shared with TRBD1. The CDR3 sequence is 16 residues long. With 4 bases clipped from V and 8 bases from J, the junction kept 14 bases outside the gene matches. Germline V gene sequence: CDR1 SGHKS, CDR2 YYEKEE (reference sequence). Together with reference TRBV5-5 and TRBJ1-4, the CDR3 gives the full variable domain: DAGVTQSPTHLIKTRGQQVTLRCSPISGHKSVSWYQQVLGQGPQFIFQYYEKEERGRGNFPDRFSARQFPNYSSELNVNALLLGDSALYLCASSPSREQGYEKLFFGSGTQLSVL.

The V gene is TRBV6-5, the J gene TRBJ2-7, with 7 nucleotides matching TRBD1. This CDR3 region has 13 residues. Germline-derived CDR1 and CDR2 are MNHEY and SVGAGI. J lost 3 bases, V lost 6 bases, and 5 bases had no gene match. The CDR3 reads CASRLGQYYEQYF. In DNA, the CDR3 is TGTGCCAGCAGGCTGGGACAGTACTACGAGCAGTACTTC.

The V call is TRBV6-5, the J call TRBJ2-1, with TRBD2 as a possible D gene (5 bases). Germline V gene lookup returns CDR1 MNHEY and CDR2 SVGAGI. Trimming stripped 0 bases from V and 5 bases from J, with 11 bases between. The CDR3 is made up of 15 amino acids. The CDR3 spells CASSYSVRGHNEQFF. CDR3 in DNA: TGTGCCAGCAGTTACTCCGTCAGAGGGCACAATGAGCAGTTCTTC.

The J gene is TRBJ2-1, the V gene TRBV2; the D gene is possibly TRBD1 (5 bases). The CDR3 is 12 residues long. V lost 4 bases and J lost 6, with 7 bases in between. Germline values: CDR1 SNHLY, CDR2 FYNNEI. The CDR3 spells CASSAGINEQFF. The CDR3 nucleotides read TGTGCCAGCAGTGCAGGGATCAATGAGCAGTTCTTC.

This rearrangement joins TRBV19 to TRBJ1-2; D is unresolved. This CDR3 comprises 15 residues. CDR1 and CDR2 from the germline V gene are LNHDA and SQIVND (reference sequence). Trimming left V 10 bases short and J 0 bases short, with 18 bases between. CDR3 amino acids: CATVDGALTNYGYTF. For the CDR3, the DNA is TGTGCCACCGTGGACGGAGCCCTTACTAACTATGGCTACACCTTC.

This clone was detected only once. The rearrangement uses TRBV18 and TRBJ1-2; TRBD1 might be the D (5 bases). Germline loops: CDR1 KGHSH, CDR2 LQKENI. CDR3 size: 15 residues. Trimming removed 0 bases at V and 4 bases at J, with 12 bases between. Written as DNA, the CDR3 is TGTGCCAGCTCACCACCTGGGACGGCCGTCTATGGCTACACCTTC. Translated, it gives CASSPPGTAVYGYTF.

J is TRBJ1-5 and V is TRBV24-1; TRBD1 is a possible D gene (6 bases). V gave up 0 bases and J gave up 13 bases, with 12 bases separating them. This CDR3 is 13 amino acids long. Looked up from germline, CDR1 is KGHDR and CDR2 is SFDVKD. The CDR3 DNA reads as TGTGCCACCAGTGATTTGGGGGGGCGCCTTCAGCATTTT. Amino acid sequence: CATSDLGGRLQHF.

This clone appeared a single time. This chain joins TRBV3-1 (or the pseudogene TRBV3-2) and TRBJ1-2; D not resolved. The V and J ends lost 1 base and 2 bases respectively, with 8 bases between them. Germline V gene lookup returns CDR1 LGHDT and CDR2 YNNKEL (reference sequence). The CDR3 sequence is 14 residues long. The CDR3 coding sequence is TGTGCCAGCAGCCAAGGGAACCGAAACTATGGCTACACCTTC. Its protein is CASSQGNRNYGYTF.

The chain joins TRBV5-1 to TRBJ2-2; 7 bases match TRBD1. CDR1 is SGHRS, CDR2 YFSETQ, per germline. The CDR3 loop spans 15 amino acids. The V segment lost 4 bases and the J segment 0 bases; nucleotides outside the gene matches: 3. CDR3 sequence reads: CASSIGTANTGELFF. The CDR3 DNA follows: TGCGCCAGCAGCATTGGGACAGCGAACACCGGGGAGCTGTTTTTT.

The chain carries TRBV27 and TRBJ1-6, with D perhaps matching TRBD1 (6 bases). CDR3 length equals 17 residues. Trimming stripped 3 bases from V and 1 base from J, with 13 bases between. In germline, CDR1 is MNHEY, CDR2 SMNVEV (reference sequence). For the CDR3, the DNA is TGTGCCAGCAGTTTTAGGGGGAGAGGGTCCTATAATTCACCCCTCCACTTT. It encodes CASSFRGRGSYNSPLHF.

The chain links TRBV18 to TRBJ1-5; D is unclear. This CDR3 is built from 13 residues. Germline CDR1 and CDR2: KGHSH and LQKENI. V gave up 2 bases and J gave up 4 bases, with 6 bases separating them. The CDR3 bases are TGTGCCAGCTCACCAGGGCAGAATCAGCCCCAGCATTTT. It specifies CASSPGQNQPQHF.

The chain has TRBV3-1 (or the pseudogene TRBV3-2) and TRBJ1-4; no firm D call. V lost 0 bases and J lost 0, with 14 bases in between. CDR3 length: 18 amino acids. Germline V lookup: CDR1 LGHDT, CDR2 YNNKEL (reference sequence). CDR3 sequence: CASSQDNSRPATNEKLFF. In DNA form, the CDR3 reads TGTGCCAGCAGCCAAGATAATTCAAGGCCAGCAACTAATGAAAAACTGTTTTTT.

This clone is classed as medium-sized. The chain combines TRBV5-5 with TRBJ2-7; maybe TRBD2 (6 bases). The CDR3 is 13 amino acids. Between the trimmed V and J ends, which lost 3 bases and 2 bases, there was a span of 9 bases. From germline, CDR1 is SGHKS and CDR2 YYEKEE (reference sequence). The CDR3 here is CASSYRTTYEQYF. In DNA, the CDR3 is TGTGCCAGCAGCTACAGGACTACCTACGAGCAGTACTTC.

V gene TRBV2 combines with J gene TRBJ1-5; 8 bases match TRBD1. Trimming removed 6 bases from V and 7 bases from J; junction bases left unmatched: 5. The CDR3 runs 13 residues. CDR1 and CDR2 (germline): SNHLY, FYNNEI. This CDR3 is CASSDRGPQPQHF. CDR3 nucleotides: TGTGCCAGCAGCGACAGGGGCCCCCAGCCCCAGCATTTT.

V and J are TRBV19 and TRBJ1-6; D is possibly TRBD1 (6 bases). CDR1 LNHDA and CDR2 SQIVND come from the germline V gene (reference sequence). V lost 9 bases and J 6 bases, leaving 18 bases between the germline ends. The CDR3 runs to 15 residues. CDR3 nucleotides: TGTGCCAGCACGGGACACGGCATTTCTAATTCACCCCTCCACTTT. Protein product: CASTGHGISNSPLHF.

The gene calls are TRBV2 and TRBJ1-2; D gene unclear. The ends were cut back, 5 bases at V and 5 bases at J, with 15 bases in the middle. The CDR3 is 14 residues long. Germline CDR1 is SNHLY and CDR2 is FYNNEI. The CDR3: CASSPRPMGYGYTF. The DNA of the CDR3 is TGTGCCAGCAGTCCCCGACCGATGGGATATGGCTACACCTTC.

The chain joins TRBV18 to TRBJ1-4; D unclear. Germline CDR1 reads KGHSH; CDR2 reads LQKENI. The CDR3 is 15 amino acids. V was trimmed by 5 bases and J by 5 bases, leaving 15 bases between them. The CDR3 protein is CASSSRDMGNEKLFF. Here the CDR3 DNA reads TGTGCCAGCTCATCTCGGGATATGGGGAATGAAAAACTGTTTTTT.

The chain combines TRBV7-9 with TRBJ2-7; TRBD1 or TRBD2 may be the D gene (5 bases each). The CDR3 sequence is 16 residues long. Germline V gives CDR1 SEHNR, CDR2 FQNEAQ (reference sequence). Trimming shortened V by 5 bases and J by 3 bases, and 20 bases separated the two germline ends. The CDR3 DNA reads as TGTGCCAGCAGCGAGGGTGGGGCTACGGTTAACTACGAGCAGTACTTC. This gives the protein CASSEGGATVNYEQYF.

CDR3 in amino acids: CASSFLINEKLFF. CDR3 nucleotides: TGTGCCAGCAGTTTCCTGATTAATGAAAAACTGTTTTTT. The chain combines TRBV27 with TRBJ1-4, with D unresolved. Trimming cost V 3 bases and J 4 bases, with 6 bases left between them. Germline CDR1 reads MNHEY; CDR2 reads SMNVEV (reference sequence). CDR3 size: 13 residues.

The chain has TRBV5-6 and TRBJ1-2; 7 bases map to TRBD1. The CDR3 is 14 amino acids. V was pared by 9 bases and J by 6 bases, with 14 bases of the junction left unmatched. Looked up from germline, CDR1 is SGHDT and CDR2 is YYEEEE. In nucleotides, the CDR3 is TGTGCCACCCTTAATAAGGGGGCGCTGAATGGCTACACCTTC. Residues: CATLNKGALNGYTF.

This chain links TRBV19 with TRBJ1-1, with TRBD1 matching 9 bases. V was clipped by 6 bases and J by 1 base; unmatched bases: 6. CDR3 length: 15 amino acids. Germline CDR1 LNHDA, CDR2 SQIVND (reference sequence). In nucleotides, the CDR3 is TGTGCCAGTAGGTCGGACAGGGGAAGGAACACTGAAGCTTTCTTT. Translation: CASRSDRGRNTEAFF.

V usage is TRBV30 and J usage is TRBJ2-7, with a possible D match to TRBD1 (6 bases). Germline loops: CDR1 GTSNPN, CDR2 SVGIG (reference sequence). The CDR3 extends over 12 amino acids. Trimming removed 5 bases from V and 6 bases from J, with 14 bases in between. The CDR3 region is CAWGQTGSEQYF. As DNA, the CDR3 is TGTGCCTGGGGCCAAACAGGGTCCGAGCAGTACTTC.

J is TRBJ1-5 and V is TRBV11-2, with TRBD1 matching over 7 bases. The CDR3 is 14 residues long. Germline values: CDR1 SGHAT, CDR2 FQNNGV. The trim removed 5 bases at V and 2 bases at J, leaving 3 bases unmatched. The CDR3 region has the DNA TGTGCCAGCAGCCCCGACAGGGGCAATCAGCCCCAGCATTTT. Its translation: CASSPDRGNQPQHF.

The chain carries TRBV5-1 and TRBJ2-7, with D possibly being TRBD2 (8 bases). V lost 4 bases, J lost 3 bases, and 17 bases lay in between. CDR3 length: 15 residues. Per the germline V gene, CDR1 is SGHRS and CDR2 is YFSETQ. The CDR3 DNA follows: TGCGCCAGCAGCCGTAGCGGGACAGCAGACTACGAGCAGTACTTC. Translating gives CASSRSGTADYEQYF.

The genes are TRBV19 and TRBJ1-5; D may be TRBD1 (5 bases). The CDR3 has 16 amino acids. V lost 5 bases and J lost 1, with 15 bases in between. Germline CDR1 reads LNHDA; CDR2 reads SQIVND (reference sequence). CDR3 bases: TGTGCCAGTAGTCCTGGGGCAGGGAGGAGCAATCAGCCCCAGCATTTT. This gives the protein CASSPGAGRSNQPQHF.